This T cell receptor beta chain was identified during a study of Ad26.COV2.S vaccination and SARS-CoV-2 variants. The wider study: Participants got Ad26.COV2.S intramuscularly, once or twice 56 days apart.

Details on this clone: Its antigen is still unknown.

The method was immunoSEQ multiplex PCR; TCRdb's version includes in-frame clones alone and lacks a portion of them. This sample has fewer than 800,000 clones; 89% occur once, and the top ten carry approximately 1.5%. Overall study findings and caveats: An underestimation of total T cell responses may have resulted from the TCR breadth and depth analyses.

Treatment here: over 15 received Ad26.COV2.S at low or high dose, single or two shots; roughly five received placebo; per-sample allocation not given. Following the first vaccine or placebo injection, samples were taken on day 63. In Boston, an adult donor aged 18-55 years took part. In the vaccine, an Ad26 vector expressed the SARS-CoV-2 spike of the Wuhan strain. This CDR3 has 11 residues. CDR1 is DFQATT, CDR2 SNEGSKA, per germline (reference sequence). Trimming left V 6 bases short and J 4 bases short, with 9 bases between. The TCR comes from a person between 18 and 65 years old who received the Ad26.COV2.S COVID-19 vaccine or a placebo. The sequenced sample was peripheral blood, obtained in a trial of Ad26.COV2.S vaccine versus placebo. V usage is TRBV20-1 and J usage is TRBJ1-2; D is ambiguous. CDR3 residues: CSAGSFYGYTF. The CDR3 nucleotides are TGCAGTGCCGGAAGCTTCTATGGCTACACCTTC.